This T cell receptor (beta chain) emerged from a study of blood T cell repertoires in COVID-19. Study summary: COVID-19 samples from acute and convalescent phases originated in the United States, Italy and Spain.

Enrolled through a virtual design, the participants were between roughly 18 and 90 years of age and came from fewer than 30 US areas. In the original workflow: Counts of nucleated cells, estimated from reference gene primer amplification, were obtained. Method: immunoSEQ multiplex PCR; TCRdb's copy keeps in-frame clones and lacks some. The DNA was the basis for D and trimming; V, J and clone size are from that table. Here the sample spans about 440,000 clones, 80% to 95% being singletons. The sequencing input was PBMCs or T cells enriched from blood (not recorded which). The sequence was collected from a man aged 18 to 29 who had recovered from COVID-19.

CDR3 in DNA: TGTGCCAGCAGTGAAACAGGGGATCTATATGGCTACACCTTC. It is translated as CASSETGDLYGYTF. V is TRBV2 and J is TRBJ1-2; 7 nucleotides line up with TRBD1. Germline V gene sequence: CDR1 SNHLY, CDR2 FYNNEI. The CDR3 extends over 14 amino acids. The ends lost 2 bases at V and 5 bases at J; junction bases unmatched: 5.